The 29 T cell receptor beta chains listed next were all sequenced from one sample in a study of T-cell reconstitution after alpha-beta-depleted transplantation in children. Preparation of the TCRbeta library was carried out with unique molecular identifiers. Each CDR3 protein is one row after TCRdb ran MiXCR on the PCR reads. The sample holds fewer than 250,000 distinct CDR3 sequences; about a sixth are singletons and the top ten take about 45%. Here the sequenced sample was PBMCs, mostly from graft donor cells, taken 360 days after TCRalphabeta/CD19-depleted stem cell transplant. These receptors came from a male patient aged 2-15 years who had a stem cell transplant for acute lymphoblastic leukemia, so the T cells may come from the graft donor.

The V call is TRBV6-2 or TRBV6-3, the J call TRBJ1-5, with TRBD1 as a possible D gene (5 bases). The CDR3 is made up of 19 amino acids. CDR1 is MNHEY and CDR2 is SVGEGT in the germline V gene. The V and J ends lost 4 bases and 3 bases respectively, with 25 bases between them. The CDR3 DNA reads as TGTGCCAGCAGTTTTTTTTTGAGAAACCAGGGTGGCTACAATCAGCCCCAGCATTTT. It specifies CASSFFLRNQGGYNQPQHF.

The rearrangement links TRBV12-3 or TRBV12-4 to TRBJ2-7, with D possibly matching TRBD2 (5 bases). V lost 3 bases and J 4 bases, leaving 10 bases between the germline ends. This CDR3 region has 13 residues. This chain's CDR3 is CASSFYGGYEQYF. The DNA for the CDR3 is TGTGCCAGCAGTTTTTACGGCGGGTACGAGCAGTACTTC.

V usage is TRBV29-1 and J usage is TRBJ2-3; unclear D gene. The CDR3 covers 13 residues. V gave up 4 bases and J gave up 0 bases, with 8 bases separating them. CDR1 is SQVTM, CDR2 ANQGSEA, per germline. The CDR3 loop is CSVGVDSTDTQYF. The CDR3 DNA follows: TGCAGCGTTGGTGTGGATAGCACAGATACGCAGTATTTT.

The V and J genes are TRBV28 and TRBJ2-2; D might be TRBD2 (6 bases). CDR1 is MDHEN and CDR2 is SYDVKM in the germline V gene. V lost 3 bases to trimming and J lost 3 bases, with 8 bases between them. The CDR3 contains 14 residues. CDR3 sequence reads: CASSLWGDTGELFF. DNA for the CDR3: TGTGCCAGCAGTTTGTGGGGGGACACCGGGGAGCTGTTTTTT. Complete variable domain (other parts from reference TRBV28 and TRBJ2-2): DVKVTQSSRYLVKRTGEKVFLECVQDMDHENMFWYRQDPGLGLRLIYFSYDVKMKEKGDIPEGYSVSREKKERFSLILESASTNQTSMYLCASSLWGDTGELFFGEGSRLTVL.

This clonotype showed up many times. This rearrangement joins TRBV11-2 to TRBJ2-5, with 10 bases identical to TRBD2. J lost 4 bases, V lost 2 bases, and 10 bases had no gene match. CDR1 and CDR2 from the germline V gene are SGHAT and FQNNGV. The CDR3 sequence is 17 residues long. As DNA, the CDR3 is TGTGCCAGCAGCTTATATCCCAGCGGGGGGGCCGGAGAGACCCAGTACTTC. The encoded protein is CASSLYPSGGAGETQYF. Drawing the rest from reference TRBV11-2 and TRBJ2-5, the complete variable domain is EAGVAQSPRYKIIEKRQSVAFWCNPISGHATLYWYQQILGQGPKLLIQFQNNGVVDDSQLPKDRFSAERLKGVDSTLKIQPAKLEDSAVYLCASSLYPSGGAGETQYFGPGTRLLVL.

The chain uses TRBV7-2 and TRBJ2-3; D is unresolved. CDR1 and CDR2 (germline): SGHTA, FQGNSA. V shed 2 bases and J shed 3 bases, with 9 bases lying between them. CDR3 size: 14 residues. This chain's CDR3 is CASSLFTITDTQYF. The CDR3, as DNA: TGTGCCAGCAGCTTATTCACCATTACAGATACGCAGTATTTT.

The V call is TRBV6-5, the J call TRBJ1-2, with D possibly being TRBD1 (5 bases). The germline CDR1 and CDR2 sequences are MNHEY and SVGAGI. Trimming removed 8 bases at V and 2 bases at J, with 12 bases between. CDR3 length equals 13 residues. Here the CDR3 reads CASGYRLNYGYTF. CDR3 coding DNA: TGTGCCAGCGGCTACAGGTTAAACTATGGCTACACCTTC.

CDR3: CASSYHLLGKDFQETQYF. Here the CDR3 DNA reads TGTGCCAGCAGTTACCACCTTCTTGGCAAGGACTTTCAAGAGACCCAGTACTTC. The chain couples TRBV6-5 to TRBJ2-5, with D tentatively TRBD2 (5 bases). In germline, CDR1 is MNHEY, CDR2 SVGAGI. This CDR3 region has 18 residues. Trimming removed 2 bases at V and 2 bases at J, with 21 bases between.

The rearrangement links TRBV28 to TRBJ2-2; D uncertain. The germline CDR1 and CDR2 sequences are MDHEN and SYDVKM. V gave up 10 bases and J gave up 2 bases, with 17 bases separating them. The length of the CDR3 is 15 residues. The CDR3 bases are TGTGCCACCGGGCCTCAAGCTTTTAACACCGGGGAGCTGTTTTTT. It codes for CATGPQAFNTGELFF.

In its sample, this clonotype was seen a few times. This chain joins TRBV2 and TRBJ1-5; D perhaps matches TRBD1 (5 bases). V was trimmed by 7 bases and J by 6 bases, leaving 13 bases between them. CDR3 length: 13 residues. Germline V gene sequence: CDR1 SNHLY, CDR2 FYNNEI. DNA of the CDR3: TGTGCCAGCATCAGGGAAGTGGCTCAGCCCCAGCATTTT. It is translated as CASIREVAQPQHF.

In this sample, this clonotype turned up a few times. This chain uses TRBV12-3 or TRBV12-4 with TRBJ1-5; D might be TRBD1 (5 bases). V lost 4 bases, J lost 6 bases, and 13 bases lay in between. CDR3 size: 14 residues. In DNA, the CDR3 is TGTGCCAGCAGTTCAGCAGGGTTGGGTCAGCCCCAGCATTTT. Translation gives CASSSAGLGQPQHF.

This chain uses TRBV28 with TRBJ1-5; D ambiguous. Germline CDR1 reads MDHEN; CDR2 reads SYDVKM. CDR3 length: 12 residues. V shed 8 bases and J shed 4 bases, with 9 bases lying between them. CDR3 DNA: TGTGCCAGCTTGGTTGGAAATCAGCCCCAGCATTTT. Encoded protein: CASLVGNQPQHF. Full variable domain (outside the CDR3, taken from reference TRBV28 and TRBJ1-5): DVKVTQSSRYLVKRTGEKVFLECVQDMDHENMFWYRQDPGLGLRLIYFSYDVKMKEKGDIPEGYSVSREKKERFSLILESASTNQTSMYLCASLVGNQPQHFGDGTRLSIL.

This clonotype was recorded a few times. V usage is TRBV7-9 and J usage is TRBJ2-7; possibly TRBD1 or TRBD2 for D (5 bases each). The CDR3 extends over 12 amino acids. V was cut by 5 bases and J by 9 bases, with 14 bases left in between. CDR1 and CDR2 (germline): SEHNR, FQNEAQ (reference sequence). CDR3 loop: CASSPWDGPQYF. CDR3 in DNA: TGTGCCAGCAGCCCTTGGGACGGCCCGCAGTACTTC.

This clonotype appeared a few times. Here the CDR3 DNA reads TGTGCCAGCAGCGTAGCGGCAGGGGCGGGTGAAGCTTTCTTT. Translating it yields CASSVAAGAGEAFF. The chain uses TRBV9 and TRBJ1-1; D is perhaps TRBD1 (6 bases). With 0 bases removed from V and 7 bases from J, the gap between germline ends came to 13 bases. The CDR3 covers 14 residues. Germline values: CDR1 SGDLS, CDR2 YYNGEE.

The V and J genes are TRBV5-1 and TRBJ1-2, with 7 nucleotides matching TRBD1. The J segment lost 7 bases and the V segment lost 0 bases, leaving 6 bases of the junction unmatched. Germline V CDR1 and CDR2: SGHRS, YFSETQ. The CDR3 consists of 14 residues. In DNA form, the CDR3 reads TGCGCCAGCAGCTTGGGACAGGGACCATCTGGCTACACCTTC. Translated, it gives CASSLGQGPSGYTF.

The chain has TRBV5-1 and TRBJ2-1; D unclear. Germline loops: CDR1 SGHRS, CDR2 YFSETQ. The CDR3 is 12 residues long. V was pared by 2 bases and J by 3 bases, with 3 bases between. CDR3 in DNA: TGCGCCAGCAGCTTCGTCTACAATGAGCAGTTCTTC. Amino acid sequence: CASSFVYNEQFF.

This clonotype was seen a handful of times. J is TRBJ1-1 and V is TRBV7-2; 8 bases are a match to TRBD1. This CDR3 spans 15 amino acids. Germline CDR1 and CDR2: SGHTA and FQGNSA. The trim removed 5 bases at V and 0 bases at J, leaving 5 bases unmatched. CDR3 sequence: CASSRQGQVNTEAFF. CDR3 in DNA: TGTGCCAGCAGCCGCCAGGGACAGGTGAACACTGAAGCTTTCTTT.

This chain uses TRBV28 with TRBJ1-1, with D perhaps TRBD1 (5 bases). CDR3 length: 14 residues. V dropped 3 bases and J dropped 6 bases, with 14 bases sitting between them. The germline V gene encodes CDR1 MDHEN and CDR2 SYDVKM. DNA for the CDR3: TGTGCCAGCAGTTTTGGGGGTCAAGTTCCTGAAGCTTTCTTT. Translation: CASSFGGQVPEAFF.

The V gene is TRBV7-2, the J gene TRBJ2-1; no clear D. Between the trimmed V and J ends, which lost 1 base and 2 bases, there was a span of 9 bases. Germline-derived CDR1 and CDR2 are SGHTA and FQGNSA. This CDR3 region has 15 residues. CDR3 sequence (DNA): TGTGCCAGCAGCTTAGTGAGCGTGGCCTACAATGAGCAGTTCTTC. This encodes CASSLVSVAYNEQFF.

This clonotype was seen repeatedly, ten times or more. This chain joins TRBV5-1 and TRBJ2-7; 9 nucleotides line up with TRBD1. CDR1 is SGHRS, CDR2 YFSETQ, per germline. V dropped 2 bases and J dropped 3; count of bases not matched to a gene: 9. The CDR3 sequence is 16 residues long. The CDR3 DNA reads TGCGCCAGCAGCTTTGTTGATCCGGGACAGGGCTACGAGCAGTACTTC. It translates to CASSFVDPGQGYEQYF.

This clonotype was picked up a small number of times. The chain employs TRBV7-2 and TRBJ2-1, with a tentative D call TRBD1 (5 bases). This CDR3 is built from 15 residues. The ends were cut back, 3 bases at V and 4 bases at J, with 13 bases in the middle. Looked up from germline, CDR1 is SGHTA and CDR2 is FQGNSA. For the CDR3, the DNA is TGTGCCAGCAGCTTGAGGAGACAGCTATACAATGAGCAGTTCTTC. Its translation is CASSLRRQLYNEQFF.

The chain uses TRBV12-3 or TRBV12-4 and TRBJ2-1; weak D call: TRBD2 (7 bases). V was clipped by 7 bases and J by 7 bases, with 20 bases between them. The CDR3 runs to 15 residues. CDR3 nucleotides: TGTGCCAGCAACCTAGCTTGGGGGGGCCGAAATGAGCAGTTCTTC. Amino acids: CASNLAWGGRNEQFF.

The chain joins TRBV12-3 or TRBV12-4 to TRBJ2-1, with D possibly called TRBD1 or TRBD2 (5 bases each). V lost 3 bases to trimming and J lost 6 bases, with 15 bases between them. The CDR3 spans 15 residues. The CDR3: CASSFEGRSINEQFF. In DNA form, the CDR3 reads TGTGCCAGCAGTTTCGAGGGGCGGTCAATCAATGAGCAGTTCTTC.

CDR3 DNA sequence: TGCAGTGCTAGGGTACGACGCCTCGGGGGTCTAGCTTTCTTT. Translated, it gives CSARVRRLGGLAFF. The chain couples TRBV20-1 to TRBJ1-1; TRBD1 is a possible D gene (5 bases). Trimming pared 3 bases from V and 10 bases from J, leaving 21 bases between. The CDR3 sequence is 14 residues long. The germline V gene has CDR1 DFQATT and CDR2 SNEGSKA (reference sequence).

The gene calls are TRBV29-1 and TRBJ2-7; TRBD1 matches 7 bases. Trimming at V came to 7 bases and at J to 0 bases, leaving 6 bases not matched to a gene. CDR1 is SQVTM, CDR2 ANQGSEA, per germline. There are 13 residues in the CDR3. The CDR3 spells CSGSGQSSYEQYF. The CDR3 DNA reads TGCAGCGGCTCGGGACAGTCCTCCTACGAGCAGTACTTC.

This chain uses TRBV27 with TRBJ2-1; 9 bases line up with TRBD1. V gave up 2 bases and J gave up 8 bases; unmatched junction bases: 7. The CDR3 consists of 15 residues. Germline CDR1 MNHEY, CDR2 SMNVEV (reference sequence). The CDR3 DNA reads as TGTGCCAGCAGTTTAAGGGACAGGGTTCACGATGAGCAGTTCTTC. Translated, it gives CASSLRDRVHDEQFF.

This clonotype was detected a few times. This chain joins TRBV29-1 and TRBJ2-3; D not resolved. Per germline, CDR1 SQVTM and CDR2 ANQGSEA. CDR3 length: 12 residues. V lost 6 bases and J lost 0, with 7 bases in between. The DNA of the CDR3 is TGCAGCGTCTCCCCGAGCACAGATACGCAGTATTTT. This sequence encodes CSVSPSTDTQYF.

This clonotype occurred a few times. The chain uses TRBV11-2 and TRBJ2-1; 7 nucleotides align to TRBD2. This CDR3 is built from 16 residues. With V trimmed by 1 base and J by 1 base, 4 bases remained unmatched. CDR1 and CDR2 (germline): SGHAT, FQNNGV. CDR3 amino acids: CASSLVGGGSYNEQFF. CDR3 coding DNA: TGTGCCAGCAGCTTAGTAGGCGGGGGATCCTACAATGAGCAGTTCTTC.

This clonotype was seen a handful of times. The chain links TRBV28 to TRBJ1-4; D gene uncertain. Germline CDR1 and CDR2: MDHEN and SYDVKM. This CDR3 is built from 13 residues. V gave up 2 bases and J gave up 8 bases, with 9 bases separating them. CDR3: CASSLPQREKLFF. CDR3 coding DNA: TGTGCCAGCAGTTTACCGCAGAGGGAAAAACTGTTTTTT.